What follows describes a single T cell receptor (beta chain). Its target is not known. Time point specified: baseline pretreatment blood. Treatment described: 15 Gy SBRT to primary tumor, nephrectomy 4 weeks later. Measured with immunoSEQ multiplex PCR; TCRdb has only the in-frame clones, and not every one. Of approximately 45,000 clones in the sample, 65% to 90% were seen once. The sample is drawn from a study of radiation and T cells in renal cell carcinoma. Study-wide points: Top tumor clonotypes rose in blood 2 weeks post-radiation, then contracted.

The source is a woman in her 70s with renal cell carcinoma. Sequenced here: blood, sampled from a patient whose treatment included radiotherapy and nephrectomy.

The CDR3: CASSSAVGSNQPQHF. The DNA for the CDR3 is TGTGCCAGCAGTTCAGCGGTAGGAAGCAATCAGCCCCAGCATTTT. J is TRBJ1-5 and V is TRBV6-1; D unclear. V lost 5 bases to trimming and J lost 1 base, with 12 bases between them. The germline V gene encodes CDR1 MNHNS and CDR2 SASEGT. This CDR3 spans 15 amino acids.